This T cell receptor (beta chain) was identified during a study of T cell responses to AZD1222 COVID-19 vaccine. Study-wide background: It was second doses at about 4 or about 12 weeks that were pooled. General study points: Donors were largely white British and mainly female; clonal diversity was possibly underestimated. Just 6 or 7 AZD1222 recipients were seropositive at baseline. The span of vaccine-associated CD4 TCRs extended across spike, with dominance at 160-218 and 743-854.

Sequencing used immunoSEQ multiplex PCR; TCRdb keeps in-frame clones, though not all of them. Here the sample spans about 100,000 clones, around nine tenths being singletons. Germline V gene sequence: CDR1 LNHNV, CDR2 YYDKDF (reference sequence). The CDR3 has 16 residues. V trimming: 2 bases; J trimming: 6 bases; junction bases outside the gene matches: 6. To note about this clone: Its antigen is undetermined.

The origin of this receptor is an adult in good health. The input for sequencing was peripheral blood, taken on day 0 of AZD1222 vaccination. V is TRBV15 and J is TRBJ1-6; 8 positions agree with TRBD1. The CDR3 sequence is CATSRPTGARNSPLHF. The DNA for the CDR3 is TGTGCCACCAGCAGACCGACAGGGGCCCGTAATTCACCCCTCCACTTT.